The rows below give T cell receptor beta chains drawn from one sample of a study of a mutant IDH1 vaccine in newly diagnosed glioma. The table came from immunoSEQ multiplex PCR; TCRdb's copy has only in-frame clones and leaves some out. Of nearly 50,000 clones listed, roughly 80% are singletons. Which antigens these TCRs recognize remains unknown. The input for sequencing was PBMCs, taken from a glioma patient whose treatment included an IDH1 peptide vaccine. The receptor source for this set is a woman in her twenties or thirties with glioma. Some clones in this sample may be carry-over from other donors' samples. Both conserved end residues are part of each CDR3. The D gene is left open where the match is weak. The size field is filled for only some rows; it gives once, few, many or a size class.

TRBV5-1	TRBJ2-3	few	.	TGCGCCAGCAGAGGGGGGGGCACAGATACGCAGTATTTT	CASRGGGTDTQYF
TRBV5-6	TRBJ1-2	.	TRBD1	TGTGCCAGCAGCGCGACAGGGGGCATCTATGGCTACACCTTC	CASSATGGIYGYTF
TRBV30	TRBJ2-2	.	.	TGTGCCTGGAGTGTATCTGGGTCCGCCACCGGGGAGCTGTTTTTT	CAWSVSGSATGELFF
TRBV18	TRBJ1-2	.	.	TGTGCCAGCTCTCCCCTGGAGAGGAGTGGCTACACCTTC	CASSPLERSGYTF
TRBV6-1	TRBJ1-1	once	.	TGTGCCAGCGGACTTTATTTGAACACTGAAGCTTTCTTT	CASGLYLNTEAFF
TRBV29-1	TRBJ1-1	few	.	TGCAGCGTCCGCGGTCAGCCTGAAGCTTTCTTT	CSVRGQPEAFF
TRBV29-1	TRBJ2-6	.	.	TGCAGCGTTGATTCTGGGGGTGGGGCCAACGTCCTGACTTTC	CSVDSGGGANVLTF
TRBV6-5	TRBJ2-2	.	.	TGTGCCAGCAGTTACTCGCTATTCGGGGAGCTGTTTTTT	CASSYSLFGELFF
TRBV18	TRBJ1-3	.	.	TGTGCCAGCTCACCACCGGGCAGGTCTGGAAACACCATATATTTT	CASSPPGRSGNTIYF
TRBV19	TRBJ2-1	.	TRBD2	TGTGCCAGTAGTATGCGACTAGCGGGAGGGCCGGGACATGAGCAGTTCTTC	CASSMRLAGGPGHEQFF
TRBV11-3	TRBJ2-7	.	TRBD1	TGTGCCAGCAGCCCCGCGACAGGGGACTACGAGCAGTACTTC	CASSPATGDYEQYF
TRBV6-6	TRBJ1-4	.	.	TGTGCCAGCAGTTACTTCGCCGCAGGAGATAATGAAAAACTGTTTTTT	CASSYFAAGDNEKLFF
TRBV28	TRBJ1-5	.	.	TGTGCCAGCAGTCCGTTATTTGGGTTAGGGGCCTGGCAGCCCCAGCATTTT	CASSPLFGLGAWQPQHF